This record concerns one TCR beta chain sequence. Antigen unknown. This record comes from a study of cytomegalovirus exposure and HLA in healthy donors. This PCR relied on a set of 60 Vbeta primers and 13 Jbeta primers. Assay used: immunoSEQ multiplex PCR; TCRdb lists only in-frame clones, some missing. Seen here are some 150,000 clones, roughly four fifths observed once, and the top ten hold 3.5% to 5.5%. Donors in the study were healthy people who gave bone marrow. V was pared by 3 bases and J by 6 bases, with 14 bases between. This CDR3 is built from 15 residues. Per the germline V gene, CDR1 is LNHDA and CDR2 is SQIVND (reference sequence). Study-wide points: Later analysis indicated greater clonal expansion among HLA-associated TCR beta chains than among equally common other chains. The authors considered a cluster of highly shared sequence variants likely to be a sequencing artifact.

Sample: PBMCs. This TCR derives from a man between 35 and 55 years old in good health and CMV-seronegative. This chain connects TRBV19 to TRBJ1-4, with no clear D. CDR3 nucleotides: TGTGCCAGTAGTATTGGAGGCGGAGCTCATGAAAAACTGTTTTTT. Translating gives CASSIGGGAHEKLFF.